The 19 T cell receptor beta chains given below trace back to one sample, sequenced in a study of siplizumab effects on memory and regulatory T cells (dated by TCRdb to the late 2010s). Libraries were built with the immunoSEQ multiplex PCR assay. The clones in this table, taken by TCRdb from immuneACCESS, are in-frame only. Not every clone is retained; where verified, under half of the shortfall comes from an unresolved V gene, and the cause of the rest is unknown. A total of around 87,000 clones appear in this sample, over 80% of them only once. Of the sample, around 15% falls within the top ten clones. The sequencing sample was made of CD4+ T cells sorted from blood. The source of these receptors is a human donor in good health.

The chain is built from TRBV6-1 and TRBJ2-7; 9 bases agree with TRBD1. The CDR3 is made up of 14 amino acids. V was clipped by 5 bases and J by 5 bases; unmatched bases: 7. Per germline, CDR1 MNHNS and CDR2 SASEGT. The CDR3 here is CASSPGTGYHEQYF. The CDR3 bases are TGTGCCAGCAGTCCCGGGACAGGGTACCACGAGCAGTACTTC.

The DNA of the CDR3 is TGTGCCAGTAGTTACTTTGTCCAAGAGACCCAGTACTTC. This encodes CASSYFVQETQYF. The V gene is TRBV19, the J gene TRBJ2-5, with D hard to call. V lost 5 bases to trimming and J lost 1 base, with 8 bases between them. CDR1 is LNHDA and CDR2 is SQIVND in the germline V gene (reference sequence). This CDR3 comprises 13 residues.

J is TRBJ2-5 and V is TRBV5-4; 8 bases are a match to TRBD2. CDR3 length equals 13 residues. Looked up from germline, CDR1 is SGHNT and CDR2 is YYREEE (reference sequence). J was trimmed by 9 bases and V by 0 bases; bases with no gene match: 4. Here the CDR3 DNA reads TGTGCCAGCAGCTTGGCCGGGAGGGAGGCCCAGTACTTC. Translated, it gives CASSLAGREAQYF.

The chain recombines TRBV5-6 with TRBJ2-5, with TRBD2 matching 8 bases. V dropped 3 bases and J dropped 5; count of bases not matched to a gene: 9. The germline V gene encodes CDR1 SGHDT and CDR2 YYEEEE. The CDR3 has 15 amino acids. CDR3 protein: CASSSIGGLGETQYF. Here the CDR3 DNA reads TGTGCCAGCAGCTCAATCGGGGGACTAGGGGAGACCCAGTACTTC.

The chain employs TRBV6-6 and TRBJ2-1, with 9 bases identical to TRBD1. There are 15 residues in the CDR3. Losses at the gene ends were 5 bases for V and 4 bases for J; bases not matched to a gene: 6. The V gene's germline CDR1 is MNHNY and CDR2 SVGAGI (reference sequence). In DNA, the CDR3 is TGTGCCAGCAGTACCGGGACAGGGAGGTACAATGAGCAGTTCTTC. It specifies CASSTGTGRYNEQFF.

This rearrangement joins TRBV19 to TRBJ2-3; TRBD2 matches 14 bases. Germline values: CDR1 LNHDA, CDR2 SQIVND (reference sequence). V was clipped by 7 bases and J by 5 bases; unmatched bases: 8. CDR3 length: 16 residues. As DNA, the CDR3 is TGTGCCAGTACCACGACTAGCGGGAGGGCCAGAGATACGCAGTATTTT. Translation: CASTTTSGRARDTQYF.

J is TRBJ2-1 and V is TRBV5-4; D gene unclear. The CDR3 length is 15 residues. Germline CDR1 SGHNT, CDR2 YYREEE (reference sequence). The V end was cut by 1 base, the J end by 0 bases, with 8 bases between. The CDR3 DNA sequence: TGTGCCAGCAGCTTGAAGGTTAGCTCCTACAATGAGCAGTTCTTC. It encodes CASSLKVSSYNEQFF.

V gene TRBV11-2 combines with J gene TRBJ2-2, with a tentative D call TRBD1 (6 bases). Trimming stripped 3 bases from V and 5 bases from J, with 13 bases between. Looked up from germline, CDR1 is SGHAT and CDR2 is FQNNGV. This CDR3 has 15 amino acids. CDR3 DNA sequence: TGTGCCAGCAGCTTCACAGGGCCGAGGACCGGGGAGCTGTTTTTT. This sequence encodes CASSFTGPRTGELFF.

The chain is built from TRBV29-1 and TRBJ1-1, with a possible D match to TRBD1 (6 bases). The CDR3 contains 14 residues. Germline CDR1 reads SQVTM; CDR2 reads ANQGSEA. Trimming left V 6 bases short and J 1 base short, with 15 bases between. The CDR3, as DNA: TGCAGCGTACTGACAGGAACGCCGAACACTGAAGCTTTCTTT. Its translation: CSVLTGTPNTEAFF. The full variable domain, completed using reference TRBV29-1 and TRBJ1-1, is SAVISQKPSRDICQRGTSLTIQCQVDSQVTMMFWYRQQPGQSLTLIATANQGSEATYESGFVIDKFPISRPNLTFSTLTVSNMSPEDSSIYLCSVLTGTPNTEAFFGQGTRLTVV.

The V call is TRBV5-6, the J call TRBJ2-5, with a possible D match to TRBD2 (7 bases). CDR3 length equals 17 residues. The V gene lost 2 bases and the J gene lost 5 bases, with 22 bases spanning the gap. The V gene's germline CDR1 is SGHDT and CDR2 YYEEEE. The DNA of the CDR3 is TGTGCCAGCAGCTTCCCCGGGGGGACACCAGGGCGTGAGACCCAGTACTTC. Protein product: CASSFPGGTPGRETQYF.

This clone was counted a few times. V usage is TRBV6-6 and J usage is TRBJ1-5; tentatively, D is TRBD1 (5 bases). Trimming removed 6 bases from V and 0 bases from J, with 6 bases in between. CDR1 and CDR2 from the germline V gene are MNHNY and SVGAGI (reference sequence). The CDR3 extends over 13 amino acids. CDR3 residues: CASRTDSNQPQHF. The DNA of the CDR3 is TGTGCCAGCAGGACAGATAGCAATCAGCCCCAGCATTTT.

The chain joins TRBV5-5 to TRBJ2-1; TRBD1 might be the D (5 bases). This CDR3 region has 11 residues. From germline, CDR1 is SGHKS and CDR2 YYEKEE (reference sequence). V was trimmed by 4 bases and J by 15 bases, leaving 14 bases between them. CDR3 nucleotide sequence: TGTGCCAGCAGCATCCGACAGATAGCGTTCTTC. Encoded protein: CASSIRQIAFF.

The chain joins TRBV10-1 to TRBJ2-3, with a possible D match to TRBD2 (5 bases). The CDR3 is made up of 14 amino acids. The germline V gene has CDR1 WNHNN and CDR2 SYGVQD (reference sequence). V lost 2 bases and J 7 bases, leaving 13 bases between the germline ends. This chain's CDR3 is CASSEEGRVYTQYF. The CDR3 coding sequence is TGCGCCAGCAGTGAGGAGGGCCGAGTTTATACGCAGTATTTT.

The V call is TRBV4-1, the J call TRBJ2-4; 8 bases agree with TRBD1. CDR1 and CDR2 from the germline V gene are MGHRA and YSYEKL. The J segment lost 2 bases and the V segment lost 0 bases, leaving 9 bases of the junction unmatched. This CDR3 is 18 amino acids long. This CDR3 is CASSQDSRTGKSKNIQYF. In nucleotides, the CDR3 is TGCGCCAGCAGCCAAGATTCCCGGACAGGGAAATCCAAAAACATTCAGTACTTC.

The count of this clone is one. CDR3 sequence: CASSVEWGEQFF. CDR3 DNA sequence: TGTGCCAGCAGCGTAGAATGGGGAGAGCAGTTCTTC. The chain joins TRBV9 to TRBJ2-1; no reliable D call. This CDR3 is built from 12 residues. Trimming pared 0 bases from V and 10 bases from J, leaving 8 bases between. The germline CDR1 and CDR2 sequences are SGDLS and YYNGEE.

The rearrangement joins TRBV19 to TRBJ1-1; D perhaps matches TRBD1 (6 bases). The CDR3 totals 15 residues. Germline values: CDR1 LNHDA, CDR2 SQIVND (reference sequence). Trimming removed 6 bases at V and 0 bases at J, with 14 bases between. CDR3 loop: CASRLRDNMNTEAFF. The CDR3 nucleotides are TGTGCCAGTAGACTCCGGGACAACATGAACACTGAAGCTTTCTTT.

The chain is built from TRBV7-8 and TRBJ1-5, with D unresolved. Trimming left V 3 bases short and J 10 bases short, with 16 bases between. The CDR3 has 14 residues. Germline V gene data show CDR1 as SGHVS and CDR2 as FQNEAQ. CDR3 DNA sequence: TGTGCCAGCAGCTTGACCAGAACCCTGGCCCCCCAGCATTTT. Translated: CASSLTRTLAPQHF.

The V call is TRBV11-2, the J call TRBJ1-1; 7 bases are a match to TRBD1. The junction had 15 bases not matched to a gene; V was cut back by 6 bases and J by 5 bases. The CDR3 is 16 amino acids. Germline assignment: CDR1 SGHAT and CDR2 FQNNGV. CDR3 amino acids: CASRRGQDGLWTEAFF. CDR3 bases: TGTGCCAGCAGGCGAGGACAGGACGGATTGTGGACTGAAGCTTTCTTT. The variable domain in full, with the rest retrieved from reference TRBV11-2 and TRBJ1-1, is EAGVAQSPRYKIIEKRQSVAFWCNPISGHATLYWYQQILGQGPKLLIQFQNNGVVDDSQLPKDRFSAERLKGVDSTLKIQPAKLEDSAVYLCASRRGQDGLWTEAFFGQGTRLTVV.

This clone is a singleton in its sample. V usage is TRBV10-3 and J usage is TRBJ2-5; 7 bases are a match to TRBD2. The length of the CDR3 is 14 residues. The V and J ends lost 7 bases and 2 bases, in that order; junction bases with no gene match: 7. Germline-derived CDR1 and CDR2 are ENHRY and SYGVKD. The CDR3 sequence is CAINRGGQQETQYF. CDR3 DNA sequence: TGTGCCATCAACCGCGGGGGTCAGCAAGAGACCCAGTACTTC.